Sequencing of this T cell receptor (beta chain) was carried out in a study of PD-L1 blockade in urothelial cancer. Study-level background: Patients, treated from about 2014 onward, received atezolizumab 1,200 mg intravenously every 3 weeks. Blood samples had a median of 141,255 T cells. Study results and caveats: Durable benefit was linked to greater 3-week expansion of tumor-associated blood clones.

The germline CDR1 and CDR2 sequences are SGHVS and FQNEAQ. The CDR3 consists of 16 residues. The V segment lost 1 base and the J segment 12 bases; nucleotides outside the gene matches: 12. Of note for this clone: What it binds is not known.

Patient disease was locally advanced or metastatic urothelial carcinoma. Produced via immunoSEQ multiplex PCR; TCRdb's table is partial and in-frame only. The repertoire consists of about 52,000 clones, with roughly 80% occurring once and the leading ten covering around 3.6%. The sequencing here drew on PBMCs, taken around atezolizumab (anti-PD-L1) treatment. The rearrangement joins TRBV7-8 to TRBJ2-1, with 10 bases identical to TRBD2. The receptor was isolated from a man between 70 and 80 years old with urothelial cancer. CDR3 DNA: TGTGCCAGCAGCTTAGATCCCTTTAGCGGGGGGTCCGGGCAGTTCTTC. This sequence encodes CASSLDPFSGGSGQFF.